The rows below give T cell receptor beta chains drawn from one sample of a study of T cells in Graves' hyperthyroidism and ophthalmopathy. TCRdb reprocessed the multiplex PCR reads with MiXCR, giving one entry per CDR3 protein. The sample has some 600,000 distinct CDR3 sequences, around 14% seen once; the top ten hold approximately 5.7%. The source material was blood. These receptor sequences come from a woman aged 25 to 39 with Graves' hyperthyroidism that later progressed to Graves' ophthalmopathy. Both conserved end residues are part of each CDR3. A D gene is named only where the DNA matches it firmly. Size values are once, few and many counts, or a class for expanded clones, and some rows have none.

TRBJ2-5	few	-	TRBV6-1	CASSESWMGSGVKAQYF	TGTGCCAGCAGTGAATCTTGGATGGGTAGCGGCGTGAAGGCCCAGTACTTC
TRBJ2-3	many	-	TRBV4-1	CASSQDGQIHTDTQYF	TGCGCCAGCAGCCAGGATGGACAGATCCACACAGATACGCAGTATTTT
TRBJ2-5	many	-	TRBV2	CASSERRNQETQYF	TGTGCCAGCAGTGAACGAAGGAACCAAGAGACCCAGTACTTC
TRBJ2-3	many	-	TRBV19	CASSINWGRTDTQYF	TGTGCCAGTAGTATAAACTGGGGGCGCACAGATACGCAGTATTTT
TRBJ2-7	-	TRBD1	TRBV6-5	CASSYSKVGTAQGEQYF	TGTGCCAGCAGTTACTCAAAGGTCGGGACAGCTCAGGGCGAGCAGTACTTC
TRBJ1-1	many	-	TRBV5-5	CASSFGGAVAEAFF	TGTGCCAGCAGCTTCGGAGGGGCCGTCGCTGAAGCTTTCTTT
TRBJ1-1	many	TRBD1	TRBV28	CASETSGGLIGTEAFF	TGTGCCAGCGAAACGTCAGGGGGCCTAATAGGCACTGAAGCTTTCTTT
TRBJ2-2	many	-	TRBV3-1	CASSPLGVGELFF	TGTGCCAGCAGCCCCCTCGGGGTCGGGGAGCTGTTTTTT
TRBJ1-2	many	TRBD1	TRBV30	CAWGQDYGYTF	TGTGCCTGGGGACAGGACTATGGCTACACCTTC
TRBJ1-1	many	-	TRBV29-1	CSVYRAHTEAFF	TGCAGCGTTTACCGGGCCCACACTGAAGCTTTCTTT
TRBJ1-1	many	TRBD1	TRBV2	CASSDLHPPGGGTEAFF	TGTGCCAGCAGTGATCTCCACCCCCCAGGGGGAGGCACTGAAGCTTTCTTT
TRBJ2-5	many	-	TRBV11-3	CASSPEGPYGGRQETQYF	TGTGCCAGCAGCCCTGAGGGCCCGTATGGCGGACGGCAAGAGACCCAGTACTTC
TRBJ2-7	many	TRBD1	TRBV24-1	CATMETGTYEQYF	TGTGCCACCATGGAGACAGGGACCTACGAGCAGTACTTC
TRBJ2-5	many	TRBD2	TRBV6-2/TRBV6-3	CASSYAAGGPGETQYF	TGTGCCAGCAGTTACGCGGCGGGAGGGCCGGGGGAGACCCAGTACTTC
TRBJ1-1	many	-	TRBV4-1	CASSHGGTNTEAFF	TGCGCCAGCAGCCACGGGGGCACGAACACTGAAGCTTTCTTT
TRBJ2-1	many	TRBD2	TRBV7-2	CASSLRNLGLAPEQFF	TGTGCCAGCAGCTTGCGTAATTTGGGACTAGCTCCTGAGCAGTTCTTC
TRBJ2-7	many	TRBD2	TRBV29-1	CSVGLAGDSEQYF	TGCAGCGTGGGACTAGCGGGGGATAGCGAGCAGTACTTC
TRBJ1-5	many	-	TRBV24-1	CATSDSGRDSFSNQPQHF	TGTGCCACCAGTGACTCGGGACGGGATTCTTTTAGCAATCAGCCCCAGCATTTT
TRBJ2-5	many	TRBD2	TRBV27	CASSFGFSSGNEETQYF	TGTGCCAGCAGTTTTGGGTTTTCTAGCGGTAACGAAGAGACCCAGTACTTC
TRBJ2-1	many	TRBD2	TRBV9	CASSGSGNSYNEQFF	TGTGCCAGCAGCGGTAGCGGGAACTCCTACAATGAGCAGTTCTTC
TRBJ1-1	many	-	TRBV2	CASRGTEAFF	TGTGCCAGCAGGGGCACTGAAGCTTTCTTT
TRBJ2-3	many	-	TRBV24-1	CATKAGQLTDTQYF	TGTGCCACCAAGGCGGGACAGCTCACAGATACGCAGTATTTT
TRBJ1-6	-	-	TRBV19	CASSKGVHHSPLHF	TGTGCCAGTAGTAAGGGGGTCCACCATTCACCCCTCCACTTT
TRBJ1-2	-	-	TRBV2	CASSIDRRGYTF	TGTGCCAGCAGTATAGACAGACGCGGCTACACCTTC
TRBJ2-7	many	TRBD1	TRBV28	CASSLRGGTGQYF	TGTGCCAGCAGTTTGCGAGGTGGGACAGGGCAGTACTTC
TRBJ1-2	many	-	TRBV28	CASRDRRTNYGYTF	TGTGCCAGCAGAGACAGGCGAACTAACTATGGCTACACCTTC
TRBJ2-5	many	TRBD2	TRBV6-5	CASSYSEGLAGGTQYF	TGTGCCAGCAGTTACTCAGAGGGCCTAGCGGGCGGGACCCAGTACTTC
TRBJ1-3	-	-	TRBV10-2	CASSEFAQGYSGNTIYF	TGCGCCAGCAGTGAGTTTGCACAGGGCTACTCTGGAAACACCATATATTTT
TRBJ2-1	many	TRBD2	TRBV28	CASSRGGSSKAKEQFF	TGTGCCAGCAGTCGGGGAGGGTCATCGAAGGCGAAAGAGCAGTTCTTC
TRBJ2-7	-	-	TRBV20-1	CSARVDFWPEQYF	TGCAGTGCTAGAGTGGACTTTTGGCCCGAGCAGTACTTC
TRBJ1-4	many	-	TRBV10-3	CAISDSATNEKLFF	TGTGCCATCAGTGACTCAGCAACTAATGAAAAACTGTTTTTT
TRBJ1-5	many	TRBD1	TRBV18	CASRYDRVGNQPQHF	TGTGCCAGCCGGTACGACAGGGTGGGCAATCAGCCCCAGCATTTT
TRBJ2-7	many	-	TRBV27	CASIPLSSPLQYSYEQYF	TGTGCCAGCATCCCACTCTCCAGCCCCCTACAGTACTCCTACGAGCAGTACTTC
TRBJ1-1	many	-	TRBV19	CASSADPGRQNTEAFF	TGTGCCAGTAGTGCTGATCCGGGACGGCAGAACACTGAAGCTTTCTTT
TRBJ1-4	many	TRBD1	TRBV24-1	CATRGTGNEKLFF	TGTGCCACCCGGGGGACAGGTAATGAAAAACTGTTTTTT
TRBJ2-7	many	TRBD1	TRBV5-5	CASSPTPRTGMDEQYF	TGTGCCAGCAGCCCAACGCCCCGGACAGGGATGGACGAGCAGTACTTC
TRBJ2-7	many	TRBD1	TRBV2	CASSPDRWSSYEQYF	TGTGCCAGCAGTCCGGACAGGTGGTCCTCCTACGAGCAGTACTTC
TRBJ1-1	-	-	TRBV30	CAWSQGPEAFF	TGTGCCTGGTCGCAGGGACCTGAAGCTTTCTTT
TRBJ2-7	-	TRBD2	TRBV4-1	CASSQPREGSYEQYF	TGCGCCAGCAGCCAACCCCGGGAGGGTTCCTACGAGCAGTACTTC
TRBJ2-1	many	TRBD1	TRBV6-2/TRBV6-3	CASSYSQGKGAYNEQFF	TGTGCCAGCAGTTACTCACAGGGGAAGGGGGCCTACAATGAGCAGTTCTTC
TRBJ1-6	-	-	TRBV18	CASSPRVSAPNSPLHF	TGTGCCAGCTCACCCCGGGTATCCGCGCCGAATTCACCCCTCCACTTT
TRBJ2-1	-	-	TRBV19	CASSIEGPASSYNEQFF	TGTGCCAGTAGTATAGAGGGACCAGCGAGCTCCTACAATGAGCAGTTCTTC
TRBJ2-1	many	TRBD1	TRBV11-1	CASSIPGTGNNEQFF	TGTGCCAGCAGCATACCCGGGACAGGCAACAATGAGCAGTTCTTC
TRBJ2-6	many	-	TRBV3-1	CASSQDYSGANVLTF	TGTGCCAGCAGCCAGGATTACTCTGGGGCCAACGTCCTGACTTTC
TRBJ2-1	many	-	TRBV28	CATKLRPSYNEQFF	TGTGCCACTAAATTGCGCCCCTCCTACAATGAGCAGTTCTTC
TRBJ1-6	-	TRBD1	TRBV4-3	CASSQDRQGAMSPLHF	TGCGCCAGCAGCCAAGATAGGCAGGGGGCAATGTCACCCCTCCACTTT
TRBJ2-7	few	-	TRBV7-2	CASSLTPLGVEQYF	TGTGCCAGCAGCTTGACCCCCTTAGGGGTGGAGCAGTACTTC
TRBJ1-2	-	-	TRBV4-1	CASSQEGGALGYGYTF	TGCGCCAGCAGCCAAGAGGGTGGAGCTCTGGGCTATGGCTACACCTTC
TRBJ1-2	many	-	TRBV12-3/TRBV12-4	CASSSGNGYTF	TGTGCCAGCAGTTCGGGGAATGGCTACACCTTC
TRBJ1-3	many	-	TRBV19	CASWERTGSGNTIYF	TGTGCCAGTTGGGAACGGACTGGGTCTGGAAACACCATATATTTT
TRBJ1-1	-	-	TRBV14	CASSLRGQGITEAFF	TGTGCCAGCAGCCTCCGTGGGCAGGGAATAACTGAAGCTTTCTTT
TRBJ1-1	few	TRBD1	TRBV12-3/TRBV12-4	CASSLVVTGGKTEAFF	TGTGCCAGCAGTTTAGTCGTGACAGGGGGGAAAACTGAAGCTTTCTTT